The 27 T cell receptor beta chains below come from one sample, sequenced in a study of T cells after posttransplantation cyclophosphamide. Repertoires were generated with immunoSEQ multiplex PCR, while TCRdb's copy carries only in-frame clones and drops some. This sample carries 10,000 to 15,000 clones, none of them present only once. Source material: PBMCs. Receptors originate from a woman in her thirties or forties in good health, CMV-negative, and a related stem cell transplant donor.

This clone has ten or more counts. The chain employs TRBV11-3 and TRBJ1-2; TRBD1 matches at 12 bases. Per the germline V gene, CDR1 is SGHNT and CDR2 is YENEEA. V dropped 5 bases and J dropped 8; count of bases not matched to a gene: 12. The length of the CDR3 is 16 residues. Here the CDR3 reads CASSPLPGQGARGYTF. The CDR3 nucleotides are TGTGCCAGCAGCCCCCTTCCGGGACAGGGGGCGCGGGGCTACACCTTC.

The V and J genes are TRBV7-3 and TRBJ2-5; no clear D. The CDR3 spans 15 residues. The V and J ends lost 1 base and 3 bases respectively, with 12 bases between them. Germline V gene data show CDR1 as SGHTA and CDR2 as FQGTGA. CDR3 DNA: TGTGCCAGCAGCTTAAGATTGGCCGAAAAAGAGACCCAGTACTTC. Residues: CASSLRLAEKETQYF.

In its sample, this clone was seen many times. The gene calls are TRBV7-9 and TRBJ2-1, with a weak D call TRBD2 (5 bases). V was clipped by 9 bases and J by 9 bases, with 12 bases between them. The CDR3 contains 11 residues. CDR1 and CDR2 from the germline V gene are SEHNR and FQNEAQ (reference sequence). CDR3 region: CAREGSGEQFF. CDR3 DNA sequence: TGTGCCAGAGAAGGGAGCGGTGAGCAGTTCTTC.

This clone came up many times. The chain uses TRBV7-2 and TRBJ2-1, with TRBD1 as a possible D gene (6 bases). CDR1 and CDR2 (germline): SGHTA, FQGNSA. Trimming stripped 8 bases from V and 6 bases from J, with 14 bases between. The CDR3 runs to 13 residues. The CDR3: CASSGATGNEQFF. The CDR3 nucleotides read TGTGCCAGCTCAGGGGCAACGGGCAATGAGCAGTTCTTC.

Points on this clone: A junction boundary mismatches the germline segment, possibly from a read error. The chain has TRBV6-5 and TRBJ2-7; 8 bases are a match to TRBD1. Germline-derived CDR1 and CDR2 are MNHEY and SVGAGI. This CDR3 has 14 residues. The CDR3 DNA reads TGTGCCAGCAGTCTTTGGACAGGGTCCTACCAGCAGTACTTC. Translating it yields CASSLWTGSYQQYF.

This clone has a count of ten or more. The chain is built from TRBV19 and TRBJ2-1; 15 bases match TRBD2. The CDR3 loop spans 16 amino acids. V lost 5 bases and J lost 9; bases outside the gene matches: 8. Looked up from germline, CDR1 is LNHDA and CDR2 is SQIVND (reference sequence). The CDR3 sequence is CASSFRGLAGGSEQFF. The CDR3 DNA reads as TGTGCCAGTAGTTTTAGAGGACTAGCGGGGGGGAGTGAGCAGTTCTTC.

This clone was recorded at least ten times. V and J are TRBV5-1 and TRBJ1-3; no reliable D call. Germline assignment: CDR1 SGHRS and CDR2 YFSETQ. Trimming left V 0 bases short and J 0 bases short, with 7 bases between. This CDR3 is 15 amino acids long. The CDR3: CASSLGPSSGNTIYF. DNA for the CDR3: TGCGCCAGCAGCTTGGGGCCATCCTCTGGAAACACCATATATTTT.

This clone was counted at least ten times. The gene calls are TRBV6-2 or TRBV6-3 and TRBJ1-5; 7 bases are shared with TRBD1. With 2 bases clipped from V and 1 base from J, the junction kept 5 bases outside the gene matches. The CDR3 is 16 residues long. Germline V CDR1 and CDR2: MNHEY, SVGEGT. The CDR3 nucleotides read TGTGCCAGCAGTTACGGGACAGCGGGCAGCAATCAGCCCCAGCATTTT. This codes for CASSYGTAGSNQPQHF.

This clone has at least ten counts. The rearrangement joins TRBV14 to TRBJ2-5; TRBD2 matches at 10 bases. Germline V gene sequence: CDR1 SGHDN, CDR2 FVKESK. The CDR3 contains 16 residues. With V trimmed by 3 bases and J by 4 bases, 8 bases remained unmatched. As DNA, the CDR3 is TGTGCCAGCAGCCAGGCCCCGGGACTAGCGTTAGAGACCCAGTACTTC. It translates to CASSQAPGLALETQYF.

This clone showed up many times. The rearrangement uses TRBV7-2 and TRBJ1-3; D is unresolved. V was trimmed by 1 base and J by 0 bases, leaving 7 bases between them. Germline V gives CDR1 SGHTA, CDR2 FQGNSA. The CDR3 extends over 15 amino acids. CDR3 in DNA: TGTGCCAGCAGCTTAGGGACTTACTCTGGAAACACCATATATTTT. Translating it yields CASSLGTYSGNTIYF. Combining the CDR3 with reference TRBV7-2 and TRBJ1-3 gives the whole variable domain GAGVSQSPSNKVTEKGKDVELRCDPISGHTALYWYRQSLGQGLEFLIYFQGNSAPDKSGLPSDRFSAERTGGSVSTLTIQRTQQEDSAVYLCASSLGTYSGNTIYFGEGSWLTVV.

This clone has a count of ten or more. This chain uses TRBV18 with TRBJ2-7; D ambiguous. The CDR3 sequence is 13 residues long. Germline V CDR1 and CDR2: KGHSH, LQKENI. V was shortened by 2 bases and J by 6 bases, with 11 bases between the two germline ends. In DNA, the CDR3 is TGTGCCAGCTCACCATTCCCAGAGAGCGAGCAGTACTTC. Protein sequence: CASSPFPESEQYF.

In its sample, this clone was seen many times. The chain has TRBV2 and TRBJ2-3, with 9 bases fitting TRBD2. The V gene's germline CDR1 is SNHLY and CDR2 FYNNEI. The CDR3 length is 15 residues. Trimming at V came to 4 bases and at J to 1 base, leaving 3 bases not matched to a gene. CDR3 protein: CASSGKRGGTDTQYF. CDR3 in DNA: TGTGCCAGCAGTGGAAAGCGGGGGGGCACAGATACGCAGTATTTT.

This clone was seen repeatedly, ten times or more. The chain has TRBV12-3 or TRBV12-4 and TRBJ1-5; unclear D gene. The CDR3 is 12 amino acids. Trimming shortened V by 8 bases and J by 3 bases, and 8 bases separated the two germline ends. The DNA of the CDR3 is TGTGCCAGCCGACACCTCAATCAGCCCCAGCATTTT. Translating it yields CASRHLNQPQHF.

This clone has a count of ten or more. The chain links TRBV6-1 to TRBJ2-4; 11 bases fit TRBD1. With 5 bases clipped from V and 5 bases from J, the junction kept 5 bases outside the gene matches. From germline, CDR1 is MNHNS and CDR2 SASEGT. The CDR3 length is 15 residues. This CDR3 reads CASSFGQGAENIQYF. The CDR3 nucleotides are TGTGCCAGCAGTTTTGGACAGGGGGCTGAAAACATTCAGTACTTC.

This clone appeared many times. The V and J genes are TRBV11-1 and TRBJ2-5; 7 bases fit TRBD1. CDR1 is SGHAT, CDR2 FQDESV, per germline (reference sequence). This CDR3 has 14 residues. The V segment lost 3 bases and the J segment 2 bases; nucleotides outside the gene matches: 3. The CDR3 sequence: CASSFTGAQETQYF. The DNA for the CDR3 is TGTGCCAGCAGCTTTACAGGGGCACAAGAGACCCAGTACTTC.

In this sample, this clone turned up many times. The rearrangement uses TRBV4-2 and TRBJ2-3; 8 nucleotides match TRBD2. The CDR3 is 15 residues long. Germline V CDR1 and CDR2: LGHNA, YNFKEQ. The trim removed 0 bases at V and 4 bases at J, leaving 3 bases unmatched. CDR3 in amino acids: CASSQERGGADTQYF. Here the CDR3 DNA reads TGTGCCAGCAGCCAAGAACGGGGGGGCGCAGATACGCAGTATTTT.

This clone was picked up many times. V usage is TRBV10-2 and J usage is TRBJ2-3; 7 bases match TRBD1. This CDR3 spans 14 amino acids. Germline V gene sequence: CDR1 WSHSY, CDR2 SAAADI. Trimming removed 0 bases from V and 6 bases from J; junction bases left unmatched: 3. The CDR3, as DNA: TGCGCCAGCAGTGAGTCTACAGGGGTGGATACGCAGTATTTT. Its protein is CASSESTGVDTQYF.

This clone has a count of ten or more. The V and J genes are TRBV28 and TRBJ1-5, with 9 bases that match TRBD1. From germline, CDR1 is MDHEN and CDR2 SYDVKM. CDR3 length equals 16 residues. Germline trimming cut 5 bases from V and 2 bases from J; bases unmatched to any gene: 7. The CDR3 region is CASSTRQGVGNQPQHF. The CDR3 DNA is TGTGCCAGCAGTACAAGACAGGGGGTGGGCAATCAGCCCCAGCATTTT.

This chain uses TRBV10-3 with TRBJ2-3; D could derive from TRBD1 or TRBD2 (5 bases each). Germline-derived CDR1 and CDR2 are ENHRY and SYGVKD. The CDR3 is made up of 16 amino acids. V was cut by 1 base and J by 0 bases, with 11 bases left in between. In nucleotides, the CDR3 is TGTGCCATCAGTGAGTACGAGGGGATAAGCACAGATACGCAGTATTTT. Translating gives CAISEYEGISTDTQYF.

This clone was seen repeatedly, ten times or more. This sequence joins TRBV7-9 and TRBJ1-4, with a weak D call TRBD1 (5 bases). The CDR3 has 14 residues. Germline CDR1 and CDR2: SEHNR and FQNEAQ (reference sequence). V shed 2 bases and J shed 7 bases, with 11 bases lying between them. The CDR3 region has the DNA TGTGCCAGCAGCTTAAGCCAGGGAAGTGAAAAACTGTTTTTT. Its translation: CASSLSQGSEKLFF.

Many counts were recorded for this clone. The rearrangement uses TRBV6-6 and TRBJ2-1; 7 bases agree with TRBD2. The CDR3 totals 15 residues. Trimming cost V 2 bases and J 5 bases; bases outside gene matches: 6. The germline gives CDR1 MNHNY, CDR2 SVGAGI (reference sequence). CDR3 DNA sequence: TGTGCCAGCAGTTACGCCGAGCGGGGCAACAATGAGCAGTTCTTC. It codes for CASSYAERGNNEQFF.

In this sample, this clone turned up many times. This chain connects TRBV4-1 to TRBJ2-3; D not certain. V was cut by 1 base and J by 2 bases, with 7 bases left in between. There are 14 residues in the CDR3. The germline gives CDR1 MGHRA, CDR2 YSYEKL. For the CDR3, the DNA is TGCGCCAGCAGCCAAGTTAGCCTCACAGATACGCAGTATTTT. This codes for CASSQVSLTDTQYF.

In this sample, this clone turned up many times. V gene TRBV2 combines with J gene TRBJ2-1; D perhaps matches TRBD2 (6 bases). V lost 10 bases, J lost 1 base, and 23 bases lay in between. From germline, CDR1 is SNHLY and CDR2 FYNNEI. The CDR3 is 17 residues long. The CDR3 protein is CANFPRGSPLSYNEQFF. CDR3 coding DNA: TGTGCCAACTTTCCCCGGGGGTCACCACTTTCCTACAATGAGCAGTTCTTC.

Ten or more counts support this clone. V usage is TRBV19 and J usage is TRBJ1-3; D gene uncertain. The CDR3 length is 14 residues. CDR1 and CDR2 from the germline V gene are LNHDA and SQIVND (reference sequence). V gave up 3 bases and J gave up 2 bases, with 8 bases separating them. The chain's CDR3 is CASSIDGPGNTIYF. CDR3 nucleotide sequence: TGTGCCAGTAGTATTGATGGCCCTGGAAACACCATATATTTT.

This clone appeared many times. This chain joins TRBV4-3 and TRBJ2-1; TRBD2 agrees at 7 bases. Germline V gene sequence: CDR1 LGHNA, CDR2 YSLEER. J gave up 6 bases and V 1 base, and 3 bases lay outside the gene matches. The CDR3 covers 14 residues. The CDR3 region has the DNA TGCGCCAGCAGCCAAGGGACTAGAGTCAATGAGCAGTTCTTC. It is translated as CASSQGTRVNEQFF.

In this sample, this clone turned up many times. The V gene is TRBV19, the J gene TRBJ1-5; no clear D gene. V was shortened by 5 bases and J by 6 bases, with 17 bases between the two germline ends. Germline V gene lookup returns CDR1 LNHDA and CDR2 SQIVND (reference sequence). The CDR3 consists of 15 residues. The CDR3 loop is CASSLGITIPQPQHF. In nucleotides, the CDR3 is TGTGCCAGTAGTCTCGGAATTACTATCCCTCAGCCCCAGCATTTT.

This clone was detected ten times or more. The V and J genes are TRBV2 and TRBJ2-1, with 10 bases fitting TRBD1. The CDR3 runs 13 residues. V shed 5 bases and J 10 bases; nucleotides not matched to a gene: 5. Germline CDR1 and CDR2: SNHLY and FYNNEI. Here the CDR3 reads CASSPDRGPEQFF. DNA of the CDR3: TGTGCCAGCAGTCCCGACAGGGGGCCGGAGCAGTTCTTC.